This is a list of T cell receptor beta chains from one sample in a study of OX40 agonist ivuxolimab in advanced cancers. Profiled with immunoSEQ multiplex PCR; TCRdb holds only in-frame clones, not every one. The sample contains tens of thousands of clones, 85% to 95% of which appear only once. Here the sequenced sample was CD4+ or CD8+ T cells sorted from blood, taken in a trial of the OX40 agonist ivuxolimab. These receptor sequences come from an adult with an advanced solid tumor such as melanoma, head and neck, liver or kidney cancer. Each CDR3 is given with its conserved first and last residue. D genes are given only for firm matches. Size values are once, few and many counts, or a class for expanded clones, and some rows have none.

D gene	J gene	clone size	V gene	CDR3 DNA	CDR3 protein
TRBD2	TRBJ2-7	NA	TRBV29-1	TGCAGCGTTGCCCTAGCGGGGAAAGTCGCCTACGAGCAGTACTTC	CSVALAGKVAYEQYF
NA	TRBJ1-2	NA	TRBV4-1	TGCGCCAGCAGCCAAGAGCGGGCCGGATTAGACCCTAACTATGGCTACACCTTC	CASSQERAGLDPNYGYTF
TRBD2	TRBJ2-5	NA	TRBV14	TGTGCCAGCAGCCAAGGCGAGGGGACTAGGTATCAAGAGACCCAGTACTTC	CASSQGEGTRYQETQYF
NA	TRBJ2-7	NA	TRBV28	TGTGCCAGCAGTCTCGCAGGGGAGCGCGAGCAGTACTTC	CASSLAGEREQYF
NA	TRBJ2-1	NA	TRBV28	TGTGCCAGCAGTTTCATCCAGGGAAGGTGGGAATCCTACAATGAGCAGTTCTTC	CASSFIQGRWESYNEQFF
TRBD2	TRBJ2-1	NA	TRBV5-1	TGCGCCAGCAGCTCCGCGGGAGGGGACAATGAGCAGTTCTTC	CASSSAGGDNEQFF
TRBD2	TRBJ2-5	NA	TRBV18	TGTGCCAGCTCACCAGGACTAGCGGTAGAGACCCAGTACTTC	CASSPGLAVETQYF
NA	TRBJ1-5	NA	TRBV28	TGTGCCAGCAGTTGGGGGTGGGATCAGCCCCAGCATTTT	CASSWGWDQPQHF
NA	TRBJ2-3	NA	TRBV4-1	TGCGCCAGCAGCCAAGTTCAATTCGGGCCGACCACAGATACGCAGTATTTT	CASSQVQFGPTTDTQYF
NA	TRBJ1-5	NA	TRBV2	TGTGCCAGCAGTGAAGGCAGCAATCAGCCCCAGCATTTT	CASSEGSNQPQHF
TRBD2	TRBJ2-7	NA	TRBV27	TGTGCCAGCAGTTGGACTAGCGGGAGTTCCTACGAGCAGTACTTC	CASSWTSGSSYEQYF
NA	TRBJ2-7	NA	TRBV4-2	TGTGCCAGCAGCCAAGATACCATCTACGAGCAGTACTTC	CASSQDTIYEQYF
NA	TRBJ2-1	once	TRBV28	TGTGCCAGCGGCTTGGGTCTTGCCTACAATGAGCAGTTCTTC	CASGLGLAYNEQFF
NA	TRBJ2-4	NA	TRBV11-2	TGTGCCAGTGGACCGGGACAAAAAAACATTCAGTACTTC	CASGPGQKNIQYF
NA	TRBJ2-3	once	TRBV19	TGTGCCAGCAACAGGTTCGGAGATACGCAGTATTTT	CASNRFGDTQYF
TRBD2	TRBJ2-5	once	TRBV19	TGTGCCAGTAGTACCGGGGAGGGTCAAGAGACCCAGTACTTC	CASSTGEGQETQYF
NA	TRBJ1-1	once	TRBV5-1	TGCGCCAGCAGCTTGGGCCCAGCCGAGAACACTGAAGCTTTCTTT	CASSLGPAENTEAFF
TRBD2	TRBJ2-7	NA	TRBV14	TGTGCCAGCAGCGCGGGAGCCTACGAGCAGTACTTC	CASSAGAYEQYF
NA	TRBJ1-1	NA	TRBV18	TGTGCCAGCTCACCTTCGAGGGGTGAAGCTTTCTTT	CASSPSRGEAFF
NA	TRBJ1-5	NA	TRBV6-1	TGTGCCACCGGGGGGGATCAGCCCCAGCATTTT	CATGGDQPQHF
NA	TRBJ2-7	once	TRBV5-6	TGTGCCAGCAGCTTGGACCTTAGCTCCTACGAGCAGTACTTC	CASSLDLSSYEQYF
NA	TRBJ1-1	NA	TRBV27	TGTGCCAGCAGTCCGTCCTTGGCTGGCACTGAAGCTTTCTTT	CASSPSLAGTEAFF
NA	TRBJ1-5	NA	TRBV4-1	TGCGCCAGCAGCACAAGCGGTTTGCATCAGCCCCAGCATTTT	CASSTSGLHQPQHF
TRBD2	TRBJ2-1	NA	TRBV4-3	TGCGCCAGCAGCCAAGATGGGACTAGCAACGATGAGCAGTTCTTC	CASSQDGTSNDEQFF
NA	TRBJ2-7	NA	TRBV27	TGTGCCAGCAGTTTTCCGGGGGCCGAGCAGTACTTC	CASSFPGAEQYF
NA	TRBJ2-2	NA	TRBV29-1	TGCAGCGTTACCCCTAGCGAGTTTCCCACCGGGGAGCTGTTTTTT	CSVTPSEFPTGELFF
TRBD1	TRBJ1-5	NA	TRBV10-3	TGTGCCATCAGCGAGGGACAGGCTAGCAATCAGCCCCAGCATTTT	CAISEGQASNQPQHF
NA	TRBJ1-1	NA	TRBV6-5	TGTGCCAGCAGTTCAGTAGGGGACACTGAAGCTTTCTTT	CASSSVGDTEAFF
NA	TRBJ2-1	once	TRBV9	TGTGCCAGCAGCCCTACTCGGGATGAGCAGTTCTTC	CASSPTRDEQFF
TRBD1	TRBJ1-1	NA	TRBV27	TGTGCCAGCAGTTTATCCCCTCCGGACAGGTTGAACACTGAAGCTTTCTTT	CASSLSPPDRLNTEAFF
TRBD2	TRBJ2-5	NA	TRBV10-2	TGCGCCAGCAGGGTAGGACTAGCGGGAGGGCCCGCCCCAGAGACCCAGTACTTC	CASRVGLAGGPAPETQYF
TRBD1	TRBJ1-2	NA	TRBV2	TGTGCCAGCAGATGGGACAGCTATGGCTACACCTTC	CASRWDSYGYTF
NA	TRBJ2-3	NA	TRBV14	TGTGCCAGCAGCCAAGACGAAGCGGTGAGCACAGATACGCAGTATTTT	CASSQDEAVSTDTQYF
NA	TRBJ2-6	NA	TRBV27	TGTGCCAGTTGGGCCCGGGGGGCGGTTGGGGCCAACGTCCTGACTTTC	CASWARGAVGANVLTF
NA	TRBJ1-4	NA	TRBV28	TGTGCCAGCGGGGGACAAAGAGGGGCAACTAATGAAAAACTGTTTTTT	CASGGQRGATNEKLFF
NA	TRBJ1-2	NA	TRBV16	TGTGCCAGCAGCCAACAAGGACAGTCTTTCTATGGCTACACCTTC	CASSQQGQSFYGYTF
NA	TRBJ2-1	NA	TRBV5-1	TGCGCCAGCAGCTTGGTGGCAGCTTACAATGAGCAGTTCTTC	CASSLVAAYNEQFF
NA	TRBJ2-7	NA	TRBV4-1	TGCGCCAGCAGCCAAGCGGCAGTTATGGGCTACGAGCAGTACTTC	CASSQAAVMGYEQYF
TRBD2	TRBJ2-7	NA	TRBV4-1	TGCGCCAGCAGCCAAGATTTGGCTAGCGGGGACTCCTACGAGCAGTACTTC	CASSQDLASGDSYEQYF
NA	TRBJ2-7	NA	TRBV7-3	TGTGCCAGCAGCCTACTGGAGGGCTACGAGCAGTACTTC	CASSLLEGYEQYF
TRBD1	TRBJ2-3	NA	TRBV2	TGTGCCAGCTCGACAGGGGCAGATACGCAGTATTTT	CASSTGADTQYF
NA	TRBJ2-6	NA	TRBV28	TGTGCCAGCAGCAGGATTCGGTCTGGGGCCAACGTCCTGACTTTC	CASSRIRSGANVLTF
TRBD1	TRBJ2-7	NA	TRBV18	TGTGCCAGCTCATCACCGGGACAGGGGAGTTACGAGCAGTACTTC	CASSSPGQGSYEQYF
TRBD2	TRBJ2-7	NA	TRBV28	TGTGCCAGCAGCTACCGGACAGCGGGGGATGGGAATGGTCCCTCCTACGAGCAGTACTTC	CASSYRTAGDGNGPSYEQYF
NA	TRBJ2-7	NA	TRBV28	TGTGCCAGCAGTTTGGCATCGAGGGTCGGGGACGAGCAGTACTTC	CASSLASRVGDEQYF
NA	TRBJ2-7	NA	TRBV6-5	TGTGCAAGAGGTGAGCGGGCTTTTGACGAGCAGTACTTC	CARGERAFDEQYF
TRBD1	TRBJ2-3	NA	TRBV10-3	TGTGCCATCAGTGATGACGGGACAGGGGCGGACACAGATACGCAGTATTTT	CAISDDGTGADTDTQYF
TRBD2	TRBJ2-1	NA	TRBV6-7	TGTGCCAGCAGTTACGTGACTAGCGGGATTAATGAGCAGTTCTTC	CASSYVTSGINEQFF
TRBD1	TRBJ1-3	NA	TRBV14	TGTGCCAGCAGCCAAGAAACAGGGGATGGAAACACCATATATTTT	CASSQETGDGNTIYF
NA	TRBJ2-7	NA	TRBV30	TGTGCCTGGGCCCAGGTCTCCTACGAGCAGTACTTC	CAWAQVSYEQYF
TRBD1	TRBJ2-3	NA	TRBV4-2	TGTGCCAGCAGCCAAGAAGTCGGACAGGGGGCAGATACGCAGTATTTT	CASSQEVGQGADTQYF
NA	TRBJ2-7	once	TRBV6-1	TGTGCCAGCAGTGAAAGTGAGACCCCCTACGAGCAGTACTTC	CASSESETPYEQYF
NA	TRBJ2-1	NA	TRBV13	TGTGCCAGCAGCCCGAAGGGGGATGAGCAGTTCTTC	CASSPKGDEQFF
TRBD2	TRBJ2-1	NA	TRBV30	TGTGCCTGGACCCCCCTAGCGGTGGGTCATGAGCAGTTCTTC	CAWTPLAVGHEQFF